This entry features one T cell receptor beta chain sequence. The V end lost 10 bases, the J end lost 0 bases, and 16 bases lay between the germline ends. The V gene's germline CDR1 is ENHRY and CDR2 SYGVKD. The CDR3 is 15 residues long. Clones were sequenced by immunoSEQ multiplex PCR, and TCRdb holds only the in-frame ones, with some missing. The repertoire includes 200,000 to 250,000 clones, about four fifths of them detected once, and under 3.5% sits in the top ten. The sample comes from a study of blood T cell repertoires in COVID-19. The sample taken for sequencing was PBMCs or T cells enriched from blood (not recorded which). The chain recombines TRBV10-3 with TRBJ2-1; TRBD1 is a possible D gene (7 bases). The receptor was isolated from a woman between 55 and 75 years old who had recovered from COVID-19. CDR3 DNA: TGTGCCAGCAACCCGGGGGACAGCTCCTACAATGAGCAGTTCTTC. Amino acid sequence: CASNPGDSSYNEQFF.